This T cell receptor (beta chain) was retrieved from a study of T cell clonotyping in hematopoietic cell transplantation. Study conclusions and caveats: Broader posttransplant TCR repertoire diversity was predicted by graft donor and pretransplant recipient Inverse Simpson Index values. After transplant, recipient diversity fell while pathologically expanded clonotypes grew through day 180.

Sequenced by immunoSEQ multiplex PCR; TCRdb stores in-frame clones only, minus some. The sample holds over 35,000 clones; 75% to 90% are singletons and the top ten take just under 2%. Notes on this clone: Its antigen is not known.

The CDR3 is 15 amino acids. Germline CDR1 SGHTA, CDR2 FQGNSA. Trimming stripped 0 bases from V and 4 bases from J, with 12 bases between. This clonotype originated in a woman in her thirties or forties in good health. Some clones in this sample may be carry-over from other donors' samples. V usage is TRBV7-2 and J usage is TRBJ1-2; D perhaps matches TRBD1 (5 bases). The sequenced sample consisted of peripheral blood mononuclear cells. The CDR3 is CASSLAIPGTYGYTF. The CDR3 region has the DNA TGTGCCAGCAGCTTAGCGATCCCAGGGACCTATGGCTACACCTTC.